These 15 T cell receptor beta chains were sequenced from one sample in a study of blood T cell repertoires in COVID-19. Profiling relied on immunoSEQ multiplex PCR, and the TCRdb table lists in-frame clones only, not all of them. The sample consists of some 150,000 clones, around 75% of them appearing once. The sample taken for sequencing was peripheral blood. The receptors originated from a woman of 80 years or more with acute or convalescent COVID-19.

This clone was detected a few times. V usage is TRBV5-1 and J usage is TRBJ1-4; possible D gene TRBD1, 5 bases. This CDR3 region has 15 residues. V was clipped by 3 bases and J by 3 bases, with 12 bases between them. In germline, CDR1 is SGHRS, CDR2 YFSETQ. CDR3 protein: CASSSQTASNEKLFF. In nucleotides, the CDR3 is TGCGCCAGCAGCTCCCAGACAGCTTCTAATGAAAAACTGTTTTTT. The full variable domain, its missing parts supplied by reference TRBV5-1 and TRBJ1-4, is KAGVTQTPRYLIKTRGQQVTLSCSPISGHRSVSWYQQTPGQGLQFLFEYFSETQRNKGNFPGRFSGRQFSNSRSEMNVSTLELGDSALYLCASSSQTASNEKLFFGSGTQLSVL.

This clone has only a few counts. The chain is built from TRBV7-9 and TRBJ2-7, with TRBD2 identical over 8 bases. This CDR3 has 15 residues. J was trimmed by 2 bases and V by 5 bases; bases with no gene match: 8. CDR1 and CDR2 (germline): SEHNR, FQNEAQ (reference sequence). The CDR3 coding sequence is TGTGCCAGCAGCCCCCGCGGGGGGAGACCCTACGAGCAGTACTTC. Translation: CASSPRGGRPYEQYF.

The V and J genes are TRBV6-1 and TRBJ1-5; TRBD1 might be the D (6 bases). The CDR3 runs 13 residues. The V gene lost 6 bases and the J gene lost 2 bases, with 8 bases spanning the gap. CDR1 and CDR2 from the germline V gene are MNHNS and SASEGT. CDR3 in amino acids: CASRRQGNQPQHF. The CDR3 coding sequence is TGTGCCAGCAGGCGACAGGGCAATCAGCCCCAGCATTTT.

The rearrangement joins TRBV6-5 to TRBJ2-7; tentative D call: TRBD1 (6 bases). The germline gives CDR1 MNHEY, CDR2 SVGAGI. CDR3 size: 15 residues. Trimming removed 2 bases from V and 2 bases from J, with 13 bases in between. CDR3 DNA: TGTGCCAGCAGTTACGCGTGGGACACGGCCTACGAGCAGTACTTC. Translation gives CASSYAWDTAYEQYF.

The chain is built from TRBV6-5 and TRBJ2-5; tentatively, D is TRBD2 (6 bases). This CDR3 has 13 residues. The germline V and J ends were trimmed by 5 bases and 3 bases, with 10 bases remaining between them. CDR1 is MNHEY, CDR2 SVGAGI, per germline. CDR3 sequence (DNA): TGTGCCAGCAGTCCTGGCGGGGAAGAGACCCAGTACTTC. It specifies CASSPGGEETQYF.

This clone was detected once. The chain has TRBV30 and TRBJ1-1; 10 bases are shared with TRBD1. The V gene's germline CDR1 is GTSNPN and CDR2 SVGIG (reference sequence). This CDR3 comprises 12 residues. Trimming at V came to 4 bases and at J to 7 bases, leaving 3 bases not matched to a gene. The CDR3 nucleotides are TGTGCCTGGACCGGGACAGGGGATGAAGCTTTCTTT. Amino acids: CAWTGTGDEAFF. Full variable domain (remainder filled in from reference TRBV30 and TRBJ1-1): SQTIHQWPATLVQPVGSPLSLECTVEGTSNPNLYWYRQAAGRGLQLLFYSVGIGQISSEVPQNLSASRPQDRQFILSSKKLLLSDSGFYLCAWTGTGDEAFFGQGTRLTVV.

The sample holds one count of this clone. V usage is TRBV18 and J usage is TRBJ2-1; TRBD2 aligns across 11 bases. CDR3 length: 15 residues. Trimming removed 6 bases from V and 9 bases from J; junction bases left unmatched: 10. Germline CDR1 KGHSH, CDR2 LQKENI. The CDR3 DNA reads as TGTGCCAGCTCCAGGGGACTAGCGGTCACGGGTGAGCAGTTCTTC. It codes for CASSRGLAVTGEQFF.

This clone came up a few times. V is TRBV28 and J is TRBJ2-7; D unclear. The CDR3 extends over 11 amino acids. Trimming took off 6 bases at V and 2 bases at J, with 5 bases between the two ends. CDR1 is MDHEN and CDR2 is SYDVKM in the germline V gene. The CDR3 spells CASSRPYEQYF. CDR3 nucleotide sequence: TGTGCCAGCAGCCGTCCCTACGAGCAGTACTTC. Complete variable domain (other parts from reference TRBV28 and TRBJ2-7): DVKVTQSSRYLVKRTGEKVFLECVQDMDHENMFWYRQDPGLGLRLIYFSYDVKMKEKGDIPEGYSVSREKKERFSLILESASTNQTSMYLCASSRPYEQYFGPGTRLTVT.

The CDR3 nucleotides read TGTGCCAGCAGCCCCAACCTAGCGGGAGTTTGGGAGACCCAGTACTTC. Its protein is CASSPNLAGVWETQYF. The V and J genes are TRBV7-9 and TRBJ2-5; 10 bases are shared with TRBD2. This CDR3 is 16 amino acids long. The trim removed 5 bases at V and 5 bases at J, leaving 11 bases unmatched. Germline CDR1 and CDR2: SEHNR and FQNEAQ (reference sequence).

The rearrangement links TRBV11-2 to TRBJ1-1; 9 bases match TRBD1. The CDR3 length is 16 residues. From germline, CDR1 is SGHAT and CDR2 FQNNGV. J lost 1 base, V lost 2 bases, and 5 bases had no gene match. CDR3 sequence reads: CASSLTGGWGNTEAFF. The CDR3 DNA reads as TGTGCCAGCAGCTTAACAGGGGGCTGGGGGAACACTGAAGCTTTCTTT.

The chain couples TRBV19 to TRBJ1-2; TRBD1 is a possible D gene (6 bases). This CDR3 region has 14 residues. The V end lost 7 bases, the J end lost 0 bases, and 12 bases lay between the germline ends. Germline V gene data show CDR1 as LNHDA and CDR2 as SQIVND (reference sequence). The CDR3 reads CASNYRASNYGYTF. CDR3 DNA sequence: TGTGCCAGTAATTACAGGGCCTCTAACTATGGCTACACCTTC.

The chain carries TRBV19 and TRBJ2-7; 7 bases align to TRBD2. V dropped 8 bases and J dropped 7; count of bases not matched to a gene: 11. Germline V gene sequence: CDR1 LNHDA, CDR2 SQIVND (reference sequence). The CDR3 runs 13 residues. The CDR3, as DNA: TGTGCCAGTCAAAGCGGGGTGGGCCGGGAGCAGTACTTC. Translating it yields CASQSGVGREQYF.

V and J are TRBV11-2 and TRBJ1-1; 9 nucleotides line up with TRBD1. J was trimmed by 4 bases and V by 5 bases; bases with no gene match: 5. This CDR3 has 14 amino acids. Per germline, CDR1 SGHAT and CDR2 FQNNGV. This chain's CDR3 is CASSPTGGSTEAFF. The CDR3 DNA follows: TGTGCCAGCAGCCCGACAGGGGGATCCACTGAAGCTTTCTTT.

The chain couples TRBV6-5 to TRBJ1-4, with TRBD1 identical over 7 bases. The CDR3 runs to 14 residues. Germline loops: CDR1 MNHEY, CDR2 SVGAGI. The trim removed 6 bases at V and 7 bases at J, leaving 8 bases unmatched. The CDR3 protein is CASSTTGFSEKLFF. CDR3 nucleotides: TGTGCCAGCAGCACGACAGGGTTTAGTGAAAAACTGTTTTTT.

The chain links TRBV13 to TRBJ2-7, with D hard to call. Germline V CDR1 and CDR2: PRHDT, FYEKMQ (reference sequence). The ends were cut back, 5 bases at V and 0 bases at J, with 2 bases in the middle. This CDR3 has 11 residues. The CDR3 region is CASSLSYEQYF. The CDR3 DNA is TGTGCCAGCAGCCTCTCCTACGAGCAGTACTTC.